The clone carrying this T cell receptor beta chain came up many times. As yet, its antigen is unknown. The authors reverse transcribed all of the isolated RNA, so sequencing captured expressed TCRB transcripts. Read counts averaged around 3.9 million for samples of naive, central memory and regulatory T cells. Some clones are missing from TCRdb's copy, which holds only in-frame ones; the method was immunoSEQ multiplex PCR. The sample lists roughly 350,000 clones, roughly 9.8% occurring once. The data derive from a study of beta chain features in type 1 diabetes. CDR1 and CDR2 from the germline V gene are SGHRS and YFSETQ. The V segment lost 0 bases and the J segment 8 bases; nucleotides outside the gene matches: 6. CDR3 length: 15 residues. General observations from the study: Type 1 diabetes patients had TCRB CDR3s that were shorter (moderately but significantly so) in all four CD4+ subsets. Researchers reported that naive, central memory and Treg TCRB repertoires appeared more similar in patients than in healthy donors.

The sequenced sample consisted of central memory CD4+ T cells from blood. The receptor comes from a man aged 25-40 years with type 1 diabetes. This chain uses TRBV5-1 with TRBJ2-2; 8 nucleotides match TRBD2. CDR3 protein: CASSLESRLAGELFF. In nucleotides, the CDR3 is TGCGCCAGCAGCTTGGAGTCACGACTAGCGGGGGAGCTGTTTTTT. The whole variable domain, remainder taken from reference TRBV5-1 and TRBJ2-2, is KAGVTQTPRYLIKTRGQQVTLSCSPISGHRSVSWYQQTPGQGLQFLFEYFSETQRNKGNFPGRFSGRQFSNSRSEMNVSTLELGDSALYLCASSLESRLAGELFFGEGSRLTVL.